This T cell receptor (beta chain) stems from a study of blood T cell repertoires in COVID-19. Here immunoSEQ multiplex PCR was the method, and the copy in TCRdb shows in-frame clones only, minus some. Of more than 110,000 clones in the sample, under 90% were seen once. The material sequenced was PBMCs or T cells enriched from blood (not recorded which). The receptor's source is a woman younger than 30 who had been exposed to COVID-19.

Here the CDR3 DNA reads TGTGCCATCAGGGGGGGACTAGCGGGAGTGGAGACCCAGTACTTC. This gives the protein CAIRGGLAGVETQYF. This chain joins TRBV10-3 and TRBJ2-5; 14 bases line up with TRBD2. The CDR3 length is 15 residues. V was clipped by 6 bases and J by 5 bases; unmatched bases: 5. Germline V gene sequence: CDR1 ENHRY, CDR2 SYGVKD.